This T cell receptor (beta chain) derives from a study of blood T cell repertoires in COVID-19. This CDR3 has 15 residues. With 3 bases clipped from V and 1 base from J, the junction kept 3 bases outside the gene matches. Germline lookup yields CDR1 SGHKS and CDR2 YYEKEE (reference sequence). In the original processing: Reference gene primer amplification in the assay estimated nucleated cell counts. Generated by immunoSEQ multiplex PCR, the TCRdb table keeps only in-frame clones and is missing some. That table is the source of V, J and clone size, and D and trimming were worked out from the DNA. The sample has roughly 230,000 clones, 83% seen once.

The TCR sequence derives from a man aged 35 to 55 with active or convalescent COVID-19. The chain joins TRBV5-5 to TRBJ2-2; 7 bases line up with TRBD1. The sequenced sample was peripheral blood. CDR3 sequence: CASSSWTGNTGELFF. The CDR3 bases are TGTGCCAGCAGCTCCTGGACAGGGAACACCGGGGAGCTGTTTTTT.